Here is one T cell receptor beta chain with its context. This record belongs to a study of shared clonotypes between healthy human individuals. Naive-designated CD8 cells lacked CD45RO, were positively enriched for CCR7, and omitted terminally differentiated effector memory CD45RA+ cells. HIV-negative, healthy adults without recent acute infections or vaccinations were the donors. Each sample came from a Caucasian adult donor living in Nashville, Tennessee. V lost 7 bases and J lost 8, with 22 bases in between. The length of the CDR3 is 14 residues. Germline values: CDR1 SQVTM, CDR2 ANQGSEA. The data were produced by immunoSEQ multiplex PCR, yet TCRdb's version contains in-frame clones alone and is incomplete. In the table there are about 2.1 million clones, under 95% of which are singletons.

V is TRBV29-1 and J is TRBJ2-3; tentatively, D is TRBD1 (5 bases). The sample taken for sequencing was naive CD8+ T cells from PBMCs. The receptor comes from a man between 18 and 29 years old in good health. Some clones in this sample may be carry-over from other donors' samples. The CDR3 is CSGLPAPLQGTQYF. DNA for the CDR3: TGCAGCGGCTTACCGGCGCCCCTCCAGGGTACGCAGTATTTT.